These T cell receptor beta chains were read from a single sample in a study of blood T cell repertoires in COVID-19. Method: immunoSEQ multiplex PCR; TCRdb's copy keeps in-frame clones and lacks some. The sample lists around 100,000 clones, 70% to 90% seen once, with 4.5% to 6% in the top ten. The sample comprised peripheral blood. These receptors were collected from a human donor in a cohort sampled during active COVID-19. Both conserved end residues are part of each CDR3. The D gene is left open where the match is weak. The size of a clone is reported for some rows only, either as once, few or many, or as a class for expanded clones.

cdr3_aa: CASSSRSGQVRGYTF
cdr3_nt: TGTGCCAGTAGTTCCCGGTCAGGGCAGGTACGAGGCTACACCTTC
j_call: TRBJ1-2
d_call: -
clone_size: -
v_call: TRBV19

cdr3_aa: CASSLAPRLAATYNEQFF
cdr3_nt: TGTGCCAGCAGCTTAGCCCCCCGACTAGCGGCTACCTACAATGAGCAGTTCTTC
j_call: TRBJ2-1
d_call: TRBD2
clone_size: -
v_call: TRBV11-2

cdr3_aa: CASSYSADPIVLNTEAFF
cdr3_nt: TGTGCCAGCAGTTACTCGGCGGATCCCATAGTCCTGAACACTGAAGCTTTCTTT
j_call: TRBJ1-1
d_call: -
clone_size: -
v_call: TRBV6-2/TRBV6-3

cdr3_aa: CASSQDPRPGTGELFF
cdr3_nt: TGTGCCAGCAGCCAAGATCCGAGACCGGGCACCGGGGAGCTGTTTTTT
j_call: TRBJ2-2
d_call: -
clone_size: -
v_call: TRBV3-1/TRBV3-2

cdr3_aa: CASSLQGYSPLHF
cdr3_nt: TGTGCCAGCAGTTTACAGGGTTATTCACCCCTCCACTTT
j_call: TRBJ1-6
d_call: -
clone_size: -
v_call: TRBV12-3/TRBV12-4

cdr3_aa: CASSLEVGGSWVNTQYF
cdr3_nt: TGTGCCAGCAGCTTAGAGGTCGGCGGGAGTTGGGTAAATACGCAGTATTTT
j_call: TRBJ2-3
d_call: TRBD2
clone_size: -
v_call: TRBV7-8

cdr3_aa: CASSQRSAGSTDTQYF
cdr3_nt: TGCGCCAGCAGCCAACGGTCCGCGGGGAGCACAGATACGCAGTATTTT
j_call: TRBJ2-3
d_call: -
clone_size: -
v_call: TRBV4-1

cdr3_aa: CASSAFGTSRSTDTQYF
cdr3_nt: TGTGCCAGCAGTGCCTTCGGGACTAGCCGAAGCACAGATACGCAGTATTTT
j_call: TRBJ2-3
d_call: TRBD2
clone_size: -
v_call: TRBV6-1

cdr3_aa: CASSVSGAVAQYF
cdr3_nt: TGTGCCAGCAGCGTATCTGGGGCAGTGGCGCAGTATTTT
j_call: TRBJ2-3
d_call: -
clone_size: -
v_call: TRBV9

cdr3_aa: CASSGTGQGVSHEQYF
cdr3_nt: TGTGCCAGCAGCGGAACCGGGCAGGGGGTGTCTCACGAGCAGTACTTC
j_call: TRBJ2-7
d_call: TRBD1
clone_size: -
v_call: TRBV7-2

cdr3_aa: CASGLQGSTEAFF
cdr3_nt: TGCGCCAGCGGCCTCCAAGGGAGCACTGAAGCTTTCTTT
j_call: TRBJ1-1
d_call: -
clone_size: -
v_call: TRBV5-1

cdr3_aa: CASSLTSYNEQFF
cdr3_nt: TGTGCCAGCAGCTTGACATCCTACAATGAGCAGTTCTTC
j_call: TRBJ2-1
d_call: -
clone_size: -
v_call: TRBV5-5

cdr3_aa: CASSQDAGYGYTF
cdr3_nt: TGTGCCAGCAGCCAAGACGCGGGCTATGGCTACACCTTC
j_call: TRBJ1-2
d_call: -
clone_size: -
v_call: TRBV3-1/TRBV3-2

cdr3_aa: CASSQDRETQYF
cdr3_nt: TGTGCCAGCAGCCAAGATCGAGAGACCCAGTACTTC
j_call: TRBJ2-5
d_call: -
clone_size: once
v_call: TRBV3-1/TRBV3-2

cdr3_aa: CASSSPRTFGEKLFF
cdr3_nt: TGTGCCAGCAGTTCTCCCCGCACCTTCGGGGAAAAACTGTTTTTT
j_call: TRBJ1-4
d_call: -
clone_size: -
v_call: TRBV28

cdr3_aa: CASSLVRGTYGYTF
cdr3_nt: TGTGCCAGCAGTCTGGTCCGGGGTACCTATGGCTACACCTTC
j_call: TRBJ1-2
d_call: -
clone_size: -
v_call: TRBV28

cdr3_aa: CSGETRRIYGYTF
cdr3_nt: TGCAGCGGGGAGACTAGACGCATCTATGGCTACACCTTC
j_call: TRBJ1-2
d_call: -
clone_size: -
v_call: TRBV29-1

cdr3_aa: CASSIGDTDYEQYF
cdr3_nt: TGTGCCAGTAGTATTGGGGACACCGACTACGAGCAGTACTTC
j_call: TRBJ2-7
d_call: -
clone_size: once
v_call: TRBV19

cdr3_aa: CASSQVVADSGANVLTF
cdr3_nt: TGTGCCAGCAGCCAAGTGGTCGCAGACTCTGGGGCCAACGTCCTGACTTTC
j_call: TRBJ2-6
d_call: -
clone_size: -
v_call: TRBV14

cdr3_aa: CASSPGLAWETQYF
cdr3_nt: TGTGCCAGCAGCCCCGGACTAGCGTGGGAGACCCAGTACTTC
j_call: TRBJ2-5
d_call: TRBD2
clone_size: -
v_call: TRBV5-6

cdr3_aa: CATSGLAGGLYNEQFF
cdr3_nt: TGTGCCACCAGCGGGCTAGCGGGAGGGTTGTACAATGAGCAGTTCTTC
j_call: TRBJ2-1
d_call: TRBD2
clone_size: -
v_call: TRBV15

cdr3_aa: CASSLGASGGTDTQYF
cdr3_nt: TGTGCCAGCAGTTTAGGGGCTAGCGGGGGCACAGATACGCAGTATTTT
j_call: TRBJ2-3
d_call: TRBD2
clone_size: once
v_call: TRBV28

cdr3_aa: CASSPDWAYEQYF
cdr3_nt: TGCGCCAGCAGCCCCGACTGGGCCTACGAGCAGTACTTC
j_call: TRBJ2-7
d_call: -
clone_size: few
v_call: TRBV5-1

cdr3_aa: CASSPGLAYSYEQYF
cdr3_nt: TGCGCCAGCAGCCCTGGACTAGCGTACTCCTACGAGCAGTACTTC
j_call: TRBJ2-7
d_call: TRBD2
clone_size: few
v_call: TRBV5-1

cdr3_aa: CASSLAGTPSGYTF
cdr3_nt: TGTGCCAGCAGCTTGGCCGGGACACCATCTGGCTACACCTTC
j_call: TRBJ1-2
d_call: -
clone_size: -
v_call: TRBV5-4

cdr3_aa: CASSEAGSNNEQFF
cdr3_nt: TGTGCCAGCAGTGAAGCGGGGAGTAACAATGAGCAGTTCTTC
j_call: TRBJ2-1
d_call: -
clone_size: -
v_call: TRBV6-1

cdr3_aa: CASRQQGSRPQAFF
cdr3_nt: TGTGCCAGCAGACAACAGGGTTCGAGGCCCCAAGCTTTCTTT
j_call: TRBJ1-1
d_call: -
clone_size: -
v_call: TRBV6-5

cdr3_aa: CASSFDWGNTIYF
cdr3_nt: TGTGCCAGCAGCTTCGACTGGGGAAACACCATATATTTT
j_call: TRBJ1-3
d_call: -
clone_size: -
v_call: TRBV5-5

cdr3_aa: CASSVDSGFATGELFF
cdr3_nt: TGTGCCAGCAGCGTAGACTCAGGGTTTGCCACCGGGGAGCTGTTTTTT
j_call: TRBJ2-2
d_call: -
clone_size: -
v_call: TRBV9

cdr3_aa: CASSLAGQGREKLFF
cdr3_nt: TGCGCCAGCAGCTTGGCCGGACAGGGGCGAGAAAAACTGTTTTTT
j_call: TRBJ1-4
d_call: TRBD1
clone_size: -
v_call: TRBV5-1

cdr3_aa: CASSIGTGLNEQFF
cdr3_nt: TGTGCCAGTAGTATTGGGACTGGGTTGAATGAGCAGTTCTTC
j_call: TRBJ2-1
d_call: -
clone_size: -
v_call: TRBV19

cdr3_aa: CASSPRTGGYEQYF
cdr3_nt: TGTGCCAGCTCACCACGGACAGGGGGCTACGAGCAGTACTTC
j_call: TRBJ2-7
d_call: TRBD1
clone_size: -
v_call: TRBV18

cdr3_aa: CASSLSGTYYNEQFF
cdr3_nt: TGTGCCAGCAGCTTGTCAGGTACTTACTACAATGAGCAGTTCTTC
j_call: TRBJ2-1
d_call: -
clone_size: -
v_call: TRBV5-8

cdr3_aa: CASSFRLAGEQYF
cdr3_nt: TGTGCCAGCAGCTTTCGACTAGCGGGTGAGCAGTACTTC
j_call: TRBJ2-7
d_call: TRBD2
clone_size: -
v_call: TRBV7-2

cdr3_aa: CASSSYRDGTEAFF
cdr3_nt: TGTGCCAGCAGTTCCTACAGGGATGGAACTGAAGCTTTCTTT
j_call: TRBJ1-1
d_call: -
clone_size: -
v_call: TRBV27

cdr3_aa: CASSSQSRDQETQYF
cdr3_nt: TGTGCCAGCAGCAGCCAATCCCGTGACCAAGAGACCCAGTACTTC
j_call: TRBJ2-5
d_call: -
clone_size: -
v_call: TRBV4-2

cdr3_aa: CASSLRGLAGGPVDTQYF
cdr3_nt: TGTGCCAGCAGCTTGAGGGGACTAGCGGGGGGGCCGGTAGATACGCAGTATTTT
j_call: TRBJ2-3
d_call: TRBD2
clone_size: once
v_call: TRBV7-2

cdr3_aa: CASSYVEGLGGAFF
cdr3_nt: TGTGCCAGCAGTTACGTGGAGGGCCTCGGAGGAGCTTTCTTT
j_call: TRBJ1-1
d_call: -
clone_size: -
v_call: TRBV6-5

cdr3_aa: CASTGRGDYGYTF
cdr3_nt: TGTGCCAGCACAGGCAGGGGAGACTATGGCTACACCTTC
j_call: TRBJ1-2
d_call: -
clone_size: -
v_call: TRBV2

cdr3_aa: CASSGGQTNNEKLFF
cdr3_nt: TGTGCCAGCAGCGGCGGACAGACAAATAATGAAAAACTGTTTTTT
j_call: TRBJ1-4
d_call: -
clone_size: once
v_call: TRBV9

cdr3_aa: CASSGSLAGGYNEQFF
cdr3_nt: TGTGCCAGCAGTGGTTCTCTAGCGGGAGGCTACAATGAGCAGTTCTTC
j_call: TRBJ2-1
d_call: TRBD2
clone_size: -
v_call: TRBV6-1

cdr3_aa: CASSGTSGGNEQFF
cdr3_nt: TGTGCCAGCTCAGGGACTAGCGGGGGGAATGAGCAGTTCTTC
j_call: TRBJ2-1
d_call: TRBD2
clone_size: once
v_call: TRBV2

cdr3_aa: CASSSATSGQETQYF
cdr3_nt: TGTGCCAGCAGCTCGGCGACTAGCGGGCAAGAGACCCAGTACTTC
j_call: TRBJ2-5
d_call: TRBD2
clone_size: -
v_call: TRBV5-4

cdr3_aa: CASSQGLAGGMFQETQYF
cdr3_nt: TGCGCCAGCAGCCAAGGGCTAGCGGGAGGAATGTTTCAAGAGACCCAGTACTTC
j_call: TRBJ2-5
d_call: TRBD2
clone_size: -
v_call: TRBV4-1

cdr3_aa: CASSRTAHSPLHF
cdr3_nt: TGTGCCAGCAGCCGGACAGCCCATTCACCCCTCCACTTT
j_call: TRBJ1-6
d_call: -
clone_size: -
v_call: TRBV7-9

cdr3_aa: CASSQTDSAAEQYF
cdr3_nt: TGTGCCAGCAGCCAAACGGACAGCGCGGCCGAGCAGTACTTC
j_call: TRBJ2-7
d_call: -
clone_size: -
v_call: TRBV3-1/TRBV3-2

cdr3_aa: CATSRDSYDGYTF
cdr3_nt: TGTGCCACCAGCAGGGACAGTTATGATGGCTACACCTTC
j_call: TRBJ1-2
d_call: -
clone_size: -
v_call: TRBV15